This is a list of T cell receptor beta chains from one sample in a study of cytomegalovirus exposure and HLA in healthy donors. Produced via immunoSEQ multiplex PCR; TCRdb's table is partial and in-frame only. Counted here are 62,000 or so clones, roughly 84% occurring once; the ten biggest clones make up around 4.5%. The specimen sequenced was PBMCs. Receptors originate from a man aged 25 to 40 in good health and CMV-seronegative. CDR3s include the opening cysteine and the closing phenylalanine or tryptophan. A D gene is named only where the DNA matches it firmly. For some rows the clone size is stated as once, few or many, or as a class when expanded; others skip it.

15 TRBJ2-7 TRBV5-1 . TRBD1 CASSLVGTEGYEQYF TGCGCCAGCAGCTTGGTCGGGACAGAAGGATACGAGCAGTACTTC
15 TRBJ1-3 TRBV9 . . CASSVGVGSGNTIYF TGTGCCAGCAGCGTAGGAGTTGGCTCTGGAAACACCATATATTTT
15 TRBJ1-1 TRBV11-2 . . CASSPGLSGNTEAFF TGTGCCAGCAGCCCAGGGCTCTCGGGGAACACTGAAGCTTTCTTT
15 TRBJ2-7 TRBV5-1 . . CASSSSPAAAYEQYF TGCGCCAGCAGCTCCTCACCGGCGGCCGCCTACGAGCAGTACTTC
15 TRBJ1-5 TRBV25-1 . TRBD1 CASSEGTGNDQPQHF TGTGCCAGCAGTGAAGGGACAGGGAACGATCAGCCCCAGCATTTT
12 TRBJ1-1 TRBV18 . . CASSPEGTEAFF TGTGCCAGCTCACCAGAGGGCACTGAAGCTTTCTTT
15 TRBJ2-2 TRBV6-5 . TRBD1 CASSYGDRVTGELFF TGTGCCAGCAGTTACGGCGACAGGGTCACCGGGGAGCTGTTTTTT
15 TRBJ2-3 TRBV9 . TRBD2 CASSLPSGSTDTQYF TGTGCCAGCAGCCTCCCTAGCGGGAGCACAGATACGCAGTATTTT
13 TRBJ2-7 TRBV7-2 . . CASSLAGAREQYF TGTGCCAGCAGCTTAGCGGGAGCTCGCGAGCAGTACTTC
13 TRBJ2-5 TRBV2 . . CASRDLGQETQYF TGTGCCAGCAGGGACTTAGGGCAAGAGACCCAGTACTTC
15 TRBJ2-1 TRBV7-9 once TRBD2 CASSPITSGRNEQFF TGTGCCAGCAGCCCAATAACTAGCGGGAGGAATGAGCAGTTCTTC
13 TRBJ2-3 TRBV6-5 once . CASRIRDQATQYF TGTGCCAGCAGGATCCGAGACCAGGCTACGCAGTATTTT
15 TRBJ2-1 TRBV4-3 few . CASSQDPETYNEQFF TGCGCCAGCAGCCAAGACCCGGAGACTTACAATGAGCAGTTCTTC
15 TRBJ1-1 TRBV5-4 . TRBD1 CASSTSGTGGTEAFF TGTGCCAGCAGCACGTCCGGGACAGGGGGGACTGAAGCTTTCTTT